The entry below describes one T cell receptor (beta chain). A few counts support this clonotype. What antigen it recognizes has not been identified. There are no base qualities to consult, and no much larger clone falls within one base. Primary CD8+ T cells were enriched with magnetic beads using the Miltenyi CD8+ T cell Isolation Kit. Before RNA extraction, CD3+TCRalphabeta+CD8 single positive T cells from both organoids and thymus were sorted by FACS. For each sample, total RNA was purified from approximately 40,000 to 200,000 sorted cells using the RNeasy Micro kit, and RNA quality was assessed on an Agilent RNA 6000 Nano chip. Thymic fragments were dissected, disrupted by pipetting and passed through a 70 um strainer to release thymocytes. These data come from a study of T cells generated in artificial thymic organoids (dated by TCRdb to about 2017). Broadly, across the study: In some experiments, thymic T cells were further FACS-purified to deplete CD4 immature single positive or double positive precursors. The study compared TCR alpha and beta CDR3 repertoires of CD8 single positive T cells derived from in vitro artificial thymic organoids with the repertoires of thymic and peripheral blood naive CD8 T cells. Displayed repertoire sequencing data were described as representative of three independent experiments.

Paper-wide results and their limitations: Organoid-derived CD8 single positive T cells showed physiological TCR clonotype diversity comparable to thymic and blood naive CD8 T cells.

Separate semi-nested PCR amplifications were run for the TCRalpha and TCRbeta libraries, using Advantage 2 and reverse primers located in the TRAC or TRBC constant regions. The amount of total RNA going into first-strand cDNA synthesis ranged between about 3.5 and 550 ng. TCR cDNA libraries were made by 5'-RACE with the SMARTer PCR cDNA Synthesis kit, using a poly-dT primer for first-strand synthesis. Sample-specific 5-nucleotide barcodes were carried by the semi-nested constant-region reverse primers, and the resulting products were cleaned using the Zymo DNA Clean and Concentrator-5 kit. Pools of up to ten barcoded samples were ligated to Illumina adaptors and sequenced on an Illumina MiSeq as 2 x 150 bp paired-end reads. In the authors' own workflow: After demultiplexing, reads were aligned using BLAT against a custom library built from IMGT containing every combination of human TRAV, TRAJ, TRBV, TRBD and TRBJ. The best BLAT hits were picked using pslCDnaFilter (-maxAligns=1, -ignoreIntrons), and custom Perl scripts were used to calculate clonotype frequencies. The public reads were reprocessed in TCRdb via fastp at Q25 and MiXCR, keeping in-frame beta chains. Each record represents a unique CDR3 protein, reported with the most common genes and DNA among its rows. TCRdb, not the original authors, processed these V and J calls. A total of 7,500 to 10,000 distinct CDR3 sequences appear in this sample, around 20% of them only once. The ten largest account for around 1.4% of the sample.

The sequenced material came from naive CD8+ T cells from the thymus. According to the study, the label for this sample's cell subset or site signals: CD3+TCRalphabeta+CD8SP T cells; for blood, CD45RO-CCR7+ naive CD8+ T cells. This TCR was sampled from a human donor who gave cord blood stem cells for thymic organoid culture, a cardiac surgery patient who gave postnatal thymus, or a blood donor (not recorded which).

The CDR3 region has the sequence CASSQMNIEKLFF. The nucleotide sequence reads TGTGCCAGCAGCCAAATGAATATTGAAAAACTGTTTTTT. The chain was built from TRBV14 and TRBJ1-4; the D segment cannot be called with confidence. Based on the germline V gene, the CDR1 and CDR2 sequences are SGHDN and FVKESK. A distance of 8 bases separates the germline ends of V and J, which lose 2 bases and 7 bases respectively. The CDR3 has 13 amino acids, counting the end cysteine and phenylalanine. Only the CDR3 DNA is retained, 39 bases long and in frame from the first base. Beyond the CDR3, the reference TRBV14 and TRBJ1-4 genes provide the residues; the full variable domain reads: EAGVTQFPSHSVIEKGQTVTLRCDPISGHDNLYWYRRVMGKEIKFLLHFVKESKQDESGMPNNRFLAERTGGTYSTLKVQPAELEDSGVYFCASSQMNIEKLFFGSGTQLSVL.